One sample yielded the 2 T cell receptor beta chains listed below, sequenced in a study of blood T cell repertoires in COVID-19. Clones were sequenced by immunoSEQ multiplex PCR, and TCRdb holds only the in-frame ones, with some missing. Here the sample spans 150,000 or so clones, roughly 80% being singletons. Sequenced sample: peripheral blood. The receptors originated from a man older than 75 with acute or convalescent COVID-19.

The CDR3: CASSHRDSLYGYTF. The CDR3 DNA sequence: TGTGCCAGCAGTCATCGAGACAGCCTCTATGGCTACACCTTC. The rearrangement uses TRBV6-6 and TRBJ1-2; D may be TRBD1 (5 bases). The CDR3 consists of 14 residues. V shed 5 bases and J shed 4 bases, with 14 bases lying between them. Germline CDR1 is MNHNY and CDR2 is SVGAGI (reference sequence).

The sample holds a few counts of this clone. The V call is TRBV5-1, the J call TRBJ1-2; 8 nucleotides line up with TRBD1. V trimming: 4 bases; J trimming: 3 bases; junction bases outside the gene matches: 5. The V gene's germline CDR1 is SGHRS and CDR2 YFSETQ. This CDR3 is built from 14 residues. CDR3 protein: CASSMDRVDYGYTF. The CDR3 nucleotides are TGCGCCAGCAGCATGGACAGGGTGGACTATGGCTACACCTTC.